A selection of T cell receptor beta chains follows, all from one sample in a study of radiotherapy plus CTLA-4 blockade in lung cancer. The method was immunoSEQ multiplex PCR; TCRdb's version includes in-frame clones alone and lacks a portion of them. The sample includes around 44,000 clones, 65% to 90% seen only once; the top ten take around 17%. Sequences were derived from peripheral blood, sampled from a patient treated with radiotherapy plus ipilimumab. These receptors were collected from a human donor with non-small cell lung cancer that progressed on radiotherapy plus ipilimumab. Some clones in this sample may be carry-over from other donors' samples. Each CDR3 is given with its conserved first and last residue.

TRBV14,TRBJ2-7,CACGRGYEQYF
TRBV7-2,TRBJ2-3,CASTRLRDSDTQYF
TRBV9,TRBJ1-3,CASSVEAAGNTIYF
TRBV5-6,TRBJ1-3,CASSLARGQGWRNTIYF
TRBV5-6,TRBJ2-3,CASSVTSGGSSTDTQYF
TRBV27,TRBJ1-1,CASSLTVGQSEAFF
TRBV4-3,TRBJ2-2,CASSQYSGTGGTGELFF
TRBV7-8,TRBJ1-2,CASSLASGTGLFGYTF
TRBV6-4,TRBJ2-5,CASSDNFEAGGEETQYF
TRBV15,TRBJ2-7,CATSQRLDQSSPYEQYF
TRBV5-1,TRBJ1-1,CASKKQVNTEAFF
TRBV7-2,TRBJ2-1,CASSSPGQGRRSYNEQFF
TRBV19,TRBJ1-5,CASMGGNQPQHF